The 31 T cell receptor beta chains below come from one sample, sequenced in a study of blood T cell repertoires in COVID-19. Clones were read by immunoSEQ multiplex PCR, and TCRdb kept only the in-frame ones, dropping some. The table records about 240,000 clones, about 81% of them present only once. Sample: peripheral blood. All receptors derive from a woman between 55 and 75 years old with active or convalescent COVID-19.

The gene calls are TRBV18 and TRBJ1-6; D remains ambiguous. The CDR3 runs to 15 residues. V gave up 3 bases and J gave up 6 bases, with 12 bases separating them. Germline CDR1 is KGHSH and CDR2 is LQKENI. The CDR3 coding sequence is TGTGCCAGCTCACCCGACATGGGCCCTAATTCACCCCTCCACTTT. This encodes CASSPDMGPNSPLHF.

This clone was seen once. V usage is TRBV18 and J usage is TRBJ2-1; 8 nucleotides line up with TRBD2. The CDR3 is made up of 17 amino acids. V was pared by 6 bases and J by 0 bases, with 10 bases of the junction left unmatched. In germline, CDR1 is KGHSH, CDR2 LQKENI. CDR3 DNA: TGTGCCAGCTCCCCCTTGATGGCGGGGGGCTCCTACAATGAGCAGTTCTTC. Protein: CASSPLMAGGSYNEQFF.

This clone was detected many times. V is TRBV5-1 and J is TRBJ2-1; TRBD1 is a possible D gene (5 bases). V was shortened by 0 bases and J by 4 bases, with 14 bases between the two germline ends. The length of the CDR3 is 16 residues. Germline values: CDR1 SGHRS, CDR2 YFSETQ. This CDR3 is CASSLVPPGQYNEQFF. The DNA of the CDR3 is TGCGCCAGCAGCTTGGTCCCGCCAGGGCAATACAATGAGCAGTTCTTC.

The rearrangement uses TRBV5-1 and TRBJ2-2; TRBD2 matches 14 bases. The germline CDR1 and CDR2 sequences are SGHRS and YFSETQ. The CDR3 contains 17 residues. Trimming removed 4 bases from V and 5 bases from J; junction bases left unmatched: 7. The CDR3 DNA is TGCGCCAGCAGCCCGACCGGACTAGCGGGGGGTACCGGGGAGCTGTTTTTT. This gives the protein CASSPTGLAGGTGELFF.

The CDR3 reads CASSEVPHRRTEAFF. The CDR3 DNA sequence: TGTGCCAGCAGTGAAGTCCCTCACAGACGCACTGAAGCTTTCTTT. The gene calls are TRBV6-1 and TRBJ1-1; D is ambiguous. In germline, CDR1 is MNHNS, CDR2 SASEGT. The CDR3 is 15 amino acids. V lost 1 base to trimming and J lost 4 bases, with 13 bases between them.

J is TRBJ2-5 and V is TRBV19, with a possible D match to TRBD2 (6 bases). The V gene's germline CDR1 is LNHDA and CDR2 SQIVND (reference sequence). The CDR3 runs to 16 residues. Trimming took off 5 bases at V and 2 bases at J, with 18 bases between the two ends. The CDR3, as DNA: TGTGCCAGTAGTCCGAGGGGAGCGGGTAAACAAGAGACCCAGTACTTC. Translating gives CASSPRGAGKQETQYF.

This chain joins TRBV5-1 and TRBJ2-7; 14 bases are shared with TRBD2. V lost 6 bases and J lost 4; bases outside the gene matches: 9. This CDR3 spans 16 amino acids. The germline V gene has CDR1 SGHRS and CDR2 YFSETQ. CDR3 protein: CASTRLAGGQIYEQYF. Written as DNA, the CDR3 is TGCGCCAGCACCCGACTAGCGGGGGGGCAAATATACGAGCAGTACTTC.

This clone was counted a single time. This chain joins TRBV11-2 and TRBJ2-3; 10 positions agree with TRBD2. Germline CDR1 reads SGHAT; CDR2 reads FQNNGV. This CDR3 has 18 residues. V gave up 0 bases and J gave up 5 bases; unmatched junction bases: 11. CDR3 sequence (DNA): TGTGCCAGCAGCTTAGAGGGCGCGAGCGGGGGGGCTGGAGATACGCAGTATTTT. Protein sequence: CASSLEGASGGAGDTQYF. Full variable domain (outside the CDR3, taken from reference TRBV11-2 and TRBJ2-3): EAGVAQSPRYKIIEKRQSVAFWCNPISGHATLYWYQQILGQGPKLLIQFQNNGVVDDSQLPKDRFSAERLKGVDSTLKIQPAKLEDSAVYLCASSLEGASGGAGDTQYFGPGTRLTVL.

V is TRBV12-3 or TRBV12-4 and J is TRBJ1-1; D remains ambiguous. This CDR3 is 13 amino acids long. The V gene lost 6 bases and the J gene lost 2 bases, with 10 bases spanning the gap. The CDR3 sequence: CASSLRANTEAFF. The CDR3, as DNA: TGTGCCAGCAGCCTGCGAGCAAACACTGAAGCTTTCTTT.

This clone was detected once. This chain links TRBV18 with TRBJ1-5; the D gene is possibly TRBD1 (5 bases). The CDR3 loop spans 16 amino acids. The germline V gene has CDR1 KGHSH and CDR2 LQKENI. V was pared by 0 bases and J by 0 bases, with 9 bases between. The CDR3 loop reads CASSPPGLASNQPQHF. CDR3 coding DNA: TGTGCCAGCTCACCACCGGGGCTTGCTAGCAATCAGCCCCAGCATTTT.

This clone was seen a single time. This chain joins TRBV5-1 and TRBJ1-1; D is perhaps TRBD1 (6 bases). V shed 0 bases and J shed 1 base, with 19 bases lying between them. Germline values: CDR1 SGHRS, CDR2 YFSETQ. The CDR3 loop spans 18 amino acids. CDR3 protein: CASSLARGRGIGNTEAFF. CDR3 coding DNA: TGCGCCAGCAGCTTGGCCCGGGGCAGGGGTATTGGGAACACTGAAGCTTTCTTT.

The genes are TRBV19 and TRBJ1-1, with D tentatively TRBD1 (5 bases). The V and J ends lost 0 bases and 0 bases respectively, with 17 bases between them. Germline V gene data show CDR1 as LNHDA and CDR2 as SQIVND (reference sequence). This CDR3 contains 18 residues. The CDR3 protein is CASSIDRGYGAMNTEAFF. As DNA, the CDR3 is TGTGCCAGTAGTATAGATCGGGGGTATGGGGCCATGAACACTGAAGCTTTCTTT.

V usage is TRBV7-2 and J usage is TRBJ2-7, with 9 bases lining up with TRBD2. This CDR3 is built from 15 residues. After removal of 1 base from V and 6 bases from J, the junction contained 7 bases not matched to a gene. The V gene's germline CDR1 is SGHTA and CDR2 FQGNSA. The CDR3 sequence is CASSLVIAGAFEQYF. For the CDR3, the DNA is TGTGCCAGCAGCTTAGTAATAGCGGGGGCCTTCGAGCAGTACTTC. Filled out from reference TRBV7-2 and TRBJ2-7, the complete variable domain reads GAGVSQSPSNKVTEKGKDVELRCDPISGHTALYWYRQSLGQGLEFLIYFQGNSAPDKSGLPSDRFSAERTGGSVSTLTIQRTQQEDSAVYLCASSLVIAGAFEQYFGPGTRLTVT.

The V and J genes are TRBV6-2 or TRBV6-3 and TRBJ2-2; 13 bases match TRBD2. V shed 4 bases and J 0 bases; nucleotides not matched to a gene: 5. The CDR3 covers 18 residues. Germline CDR1 reads MNHEY; CDR2 reads SVGEGT. CDR3 bases: TGTGCCAGCAGTTTACTTGGGACTAGCGGGGCGAACACCGGGGAGCTGTTTTTT. Protein product: CASSLLGTSGANTGELFF.

This clone was observed a handful of times. The rearrangement joins TRBV4-1 to TRBJ1-2; no reliable D call. CDR1 is MGHRA, CDR2 YSYEKL, per germline. V lost 0 bases and J lost 4, with 6 bases in between. This CDR3 is built from 13 residues. The CDR3 sequence: CASSQEKAYGYTF. As DNA, the CDR3 is TGCGCCAGCAGCCAAGAAAAAGCCTATGGCTACACCTTC.

As to this clone: The junction differs from germline at one of its ends, possibly a read error. The rearrangement joins TRBV5-1 to TRBJ1-2; TRBD1 agrees at 8 bases. CDR1 SGHRS and CDR2 YFSETQ come from the germline V gene. CDR3 size: 15 residues. Here the CDR3 reads CASSLGQGRVVGHLF. CDR3 bases: TGCGCCAGCAGCCTTGGACAGGGAAGGGTAGTCGGGCACCTCTTC.

The chain joins TRBV25-1 to TRBJ1-4; weak D call: TRBD1 (6 bases). Germline loops: CDR1 MGHDK, CDR2 SYGVNS. With 2 bases removed from V and 7 bases from J, the gap between germline ends came to 14 bases. CDR3 length equals 15 residues. Here the CDR3 reads CASSEEIPRGEKLFF. CDR3 nucleotides: TGTGCCAGCAGTGAAGAGATTCCCAGGGGTGAAAAACTGTTTTTT.

The chain couples TRBV6-5 to TRBJ1-5; 10 bases line up with TRBD1. From germline, CDR1 is MNHEY and CDR2 SVGAGI. The CDR3 consists of 16 residues. V shed 1 base and J 1 base; nucleotides not matched to a gene: 1. The DNA for the CDR3 is TGTGCCAGCAGTTACTGGACAGGGGGAAGCAATCAGCCCCAGCATTTT. Its protein is CASSYWTGGSNQPQHF.

DNA for the CDR3: TGTGCCAGCAGCGGTGGACGGGGGGAGTATTATGGCTACACCTTC. Amino acid sequence: CASSGGRGEYYGYTF. The V gene is TRBV7-9, the J gene TRBJ1-2; TRBD1 is a possible D gene (5 bases). The CDR3 is 15 residues long. The germline V and J ends were trimmed by 5 bases and 5 bases, with 18 bases remaining between them. CDR1 SEHNR and CDR2 FQNEAQ come from the germline V gene (reference sequence).

The V call is TRBV5-1, the J call TRBJ1-2; 8 bases are shared with TRBD1. The trim removed 0 bases at V and 7 bases at J, leaving 14 bases unmatched. Germline CDR1 reads SGHRS; CDR2 reads YFSETQ. The CDR3 contains 17 residues. The CDR3 DNA is TGCGCCAGCAGCTTGGACCTGGCAGGGGGCATGCCCCGTGGCTACACCTTC. This encodes CASSLDLAGGMPRGYTF.

This chain links TRBV11-2 with TRBJ2-7; a weak D match, TRBD2 (7 bases). Germline V gene sequence: CDR1 SGHAT, CDR2 FQNNGV. Trimming took off 5 bases at V and 2 bases at J, with 19 bases between the two ends. CDR3 length: 16 residues. CDR3 sequence reads: CASSPREGDRTYEQYF. The CDR3 region has the DNA TGTGCCAGCAGCCCCAGGGAGGGGGACCGTACCTACGAGCAGTACTTC.

This chain connects TRBV21-1 to TRBJ2-1; TRBD2 is the table's D call, not checked against the DNA. TRBV21-1 is an annotated pseudogene. CDR3 size: 17 residues. CDR3 sequence (DNA): TGTGCCAGCAGCCCCCTGGGACTAGCGGGGACCTGCGGTGAGCAGTTCTTC. Translation: CASSPLGLAGTCGEQFF.

The chain uses TRBV7-8 and TRBJ1-2; D is unclear. Germline CDR1 is SGHVS and CDR2 is FQNEAQ. This CDR3 is built from 13 residues. Trimming left V 6 bases short and J 2 bases short, with 10 bases between. Here the CDR3 reads CASSPLANYGYTF. In DNA form, the CDR3 reads TGTGCCAGCAGTCCATTAGCGAACTATGGCTACACCTTC.

This sequence joins TRBV15 and TRBJ2-3, with TRBD2 matching over 10 bases. V trimming: 5 bases; J trimming: 4 bases; junction bases outside the gene matches: 9. This CDR3 region has 16 residues. Germline V gene sequence: CDR1 LNHNV, CDR2 YYDKDF (reference sequence). The CDR3 DNA reads TGTGCCACCAGCCCCCGGGTAGCGGGGGGCCCAGATACGCAGTATTTT. Protein sequence: CATSPRVAGGPDTQYF.

The genes are TRBV5-5 and TRBJ1-1; TRBD1 matches 10 bases. Trimming removed 3 bases from V and 3 bases from J; junction bases left unmatched: 8. Germline V gene data show CDR1 as SGHKS and CDR2 as YYEKEE (reference sequence). This CDR3 has 16 residues. CDR3 sequence: CASSYLTGGGDTEAFF. For the CDR3, the DNA is TGTGCCAGCAGCTATTTGACAGGGGGCGGAGACACTGAAGCTTTCTTT.

The count of this clone is one. This chain uses TRBV7-2 with TRBJ2-2; 9 nucleotides agree with TRBD1. V shed 3 bases, J shed 5 bases, and the junction held 7 bases outside the gene matches. The germline V gene encodes CDR1 SGHTA and CDR2 FQGNSA. This CDR3 contains 16 residues. In DNA, the CDR3 is TGTGCCAGCAGCTTCAGCTCGGGACAGGGAACCGGGGAGCTGTTTTTT. This encodes CASSFSSGQGTGELFF.

This clone was counted at least ten times. The rearrangement uses TRBV7-8 and TRBJ2-1, with 7 bases fitting TRBD2. After removal of 5 bases from V and 0 bases from J, the junction contained 7 bases not matched to a gene. Germline CDR1 is SGHVS and CDR2 is FQNEAQ. The CDR3 sequence is 16 residues long. CDR3: CASSVGGDYSYNEQFF. CDR3 nucleotides: TGTGCCAGCAGCGTGGGTGGGGACTACTCCTACAATGAGCAGTTCTTC.

The CDR3 sequence is CASTRTGAFYGYTF. Written as DNA, the CDR3 is TGTGCCAGCACCCGGACAGGGGCTTTCTATGGCTACACCTTC. The gene calls are TRBV6-5 and TRBJ1-2; 9 nucleotides align to TRBD1. With 7 bases clipped from V and 4 bases from J, the junction kept 7 bases outside the gene matches. The CDR3 covers 14 residues. Germline CDR1 is MNHEY and CDR2 is SVGAGI.

This clone was observed a single time. The CDR3 nucleotides read TGTGCCTGGAGAGAGCCGGGACAGGGTTTTCAGCCCCAGCATTTT. Translated: CAWREPGQGFQPQHF. The J gene is TRBJ1-5, the V gene TRBV30; the match to TRBD1 covers 9 bases. Germline values: CDR1 GTSNPN, CDR2 SVGIG (reference sequence). With 3 bases clipped from V and 6 bases from J, the junction kept 9 bases outside the gene matches. There are 15 residues in the CDR3.

The chain links TRBV6-2 or TRBV6-3 to TRBJ1-5; 8 nucleotides align to TRBD1. The junction had 7 bases not matched to a gene; V was cut back by 5 bases and J by 16 bases. This CDR3 is 11 amino acids long. Germline-derived CDR1 and CDR2 are MNHEY and SVGEGT. As DNA, the CDR3 is TGTGCCAGCAGTACCGGACAGGGTCAACATTTT. Translating it yields CASSTGQGQHF.

This clone was observed once. The V gene is TRBV3-1 (or the pseudogene TRBV3-2), the J gene TRBJ2-5; no reliable D call. V dropped 1 base and J dropped 7 bases, with 7 bases sitting between them. CDR1 is LGHDT, CDR2 YNNKEL, per germline (reference sequence). The CDR3 length is 12 residues. The CDR3 bases are TGTGCCAGCAGCCAAGGAGCCCTGACCCAGTACTTC. It yields the protein CASSQGALTQYF.